This T cell receptor beta chain appears in the sequencing data of a study of PD-1 blockade in classical Hodgkin lymphoma. Study-level results: With respect to the repertoire differences, their causes, possibly disease activity or prior therapy, remain undefined.

Sequencing was performed with immunoSEQ multiplex PCR; in TCRdb, only in-frame clones are kept and a portion is missing. The table lists around 45,000 clones, under 75% of them singletons. A single count supports this clone. Its specificity is unknown. There was relapse after autologous stem cell transplantation in every patient, and there was variation in brentuximab vedotin exposure. Responses achieved at best were complete response, partial response or progressive disease. Unmatched junction bases numbered 4, after V lost 8 bases and J lost 4 bases. Germline values: CDR1 MNHNY, CDR2 SVGAGI (reference sequence). The CDR3 extends over 12 amino acids.

This sequence was found in a human donor with classical Hodgkin lymphoma. J is TRBJ1-1 and V is TRBV6-6; 7 bases are shared with TRBD1. This material consisted of peripheral blood mononuclear cells (PBMCs), taken at baseline. CDR3 residues: CASQGGGTEAFF. The CDR3 region has the DNA TGTGCCAGCCAGGGGGGGGGCACTGAAGCTTTCTTT.